Here is one T cell receptor (beta chain) with its context. Its matching antigen is unknown. The data were obtained in a study of cytomegalovirus exposure and HLA in healthy donors. Study-wide findings and caveats: While the bulk of TCR sequences proved rare, some public TCRs turned up in many donors.

The PCR had 60 Vbeta and 13 Jbeta primers. Clones were sequenced by immunoSEQ multiplex PCR, and TCRdb holds only the in-frame ones, with some missing. The data show over 150,000 clones, 65% to 90% seen once. The germline V gene has CDR1 SGHTA and CDR2 FQGNSA. V gave up 3 bases and J gave up 4 bases, with 28 bases separating them. This CDR3 has 19 residues. The rearrangement uses TRBV7-2 and TRBJ2-7; perhaps TRBD2 as D (7 bases). The specimen sequenced was PBMCs. The sequence was obtained from a male donor in good health and CMV-seronegative. The DNA of the CDR3 is TGTGCCAGCAGCTTCCTACTTTTCTCTGGCGGGGGCCTTGAGTACGAGCAGTACTTC. It is translated as CASSFLLFSGGGLEYEQYF.